Below, 7 T cell receptor beta chains from the same sample are listed, as sequenced in a study of beta chain features in type 1 diabetes. Every bit of the isolated RNA underwent reverse transcription, so sequencing read expressed TCRB transcripts. Clones were read by immunoSEQ multiplex PCR, and TCRdb kept only the in-frame ones, dropping some. The sample lists around 99,000 clones, about two fifths seen once, with 0.065% in the top ten. Sample: stem cell memory CD4+ T cells from blood. These receptors were obtained from a woman under 30 in good health.

For the CDR3, the DNA is TGTGCCAGCAGCCGGCGGGGGGCCAACGTCCTGACTTTC. It encodes CASSRRGANVLTF. The rearrangement links TRBV28 to TRBJ2-6; D uncertain. The CDR3 is 13 amino acids. The V gene lost 6 bases and the J gene lost 4 bases, with 7 bases spanning the gap. Per germline, CDR1 MDHEN and CDR2 SYDVKM.

This clone has only a few counts. The genes are TRBV7-3 and TRBJ2-1; D may be TRBD2 (5 bases). Germline V lookup: CDR1 SGHTA, CDR2 FQGTGA. Trimming left V 5 bases short and J 7 bases short, with 24 bases between. The CDR3 runs to 17 residues. CDR3 in amino acids: CASSPTGIRYPGNEQFF. CDR3 sequence (DNA): TGTGCCAGCAGCCCTACGGGGATTAGGTACCCTGGAAATGAGCAGTTCTTC.

As regards this clone: Additional DNA sequences in this sample encode the identical CDR3. V is TRBV29-1 and J is TRBJ2-1; D perhaps matches TRBD2 (6 bases). CDR1 and CDR2 (germline): SQVTM, ANQGSEA. This CDR3 region has 15 residues. V gave up 7 bases and J gave up 2 bases, with 18 bases separating them. In DNA form, the CDR3 reads TGCAGCGCGAAGAGCCTAGCGTCAACCTACAATGAGCAGTTCTTC. Its protein product is CSAKSLASTYNEQFF.

This clone was seen a handful of times. The chain couples TRBV10-3 to TRBJ1-1; TRBD1 is a possible D gene (5 bases). Trimming took 8 bases from V and 3 from J, leaving 7 bases between them. This CDR3 has 11 residues. Germline V gives CDR1 ENHRY, CDR2 SYGVKD. CDR3 coding DNA: TGTGCCATCGGGGGGGACACTGAAGCTTTCTTT. It yields the protein CAIGGDTEAFF.

The chain has TRBV30 and TRBJ2-5, with a tentative D call TRBD1 (5 bases). CDR1 is GTSNPN and CDR2 is SVGIG in the germline V gene (reference sequence). The V gene lost 0 bases and the J gene lost 1 base, with 12 bases spanning the gap. The CDR3 runs to 15 residues. The CDR3 nucleotides read TGTGCCTGGAGTGTAGGTGGTAGGGGCCAAGAGACCCAGTACTTC. The encoded protein is CAWSVGGRGQETQYF. Based on the CDR3 plus reference TRBV30 and TRBJ2-5, the full variable domain is SQTIHQWPATLVQPVGSPLSLECTVEGTSNPNLYWYRQAAGRGLQLLFYSVGIGQISSEVPQNLSASRPQDRQFILSSKKLLLSDSGFYLCAWSVGGRGQETQYFGPGTRLLVL.

V gene TRBV29-1 combines with J gene TRBJ2-7; 7 bases match TRBD1. From germline, CDR1 is SQVTM and CDR2 ANQGSEA. Losses at the gene ends were 6 bases for V and 2 bases for J; bases not matched to a gene: 7. The CDR3 loop spans 13 amino acids. The CDR3 is CSVTGTVTYEQYF. The CDR3 coding sequence is TGCAGCGTCACCGGGACAGTAACCTACGAGCAGTACTTC.

The V and J genes are TRBV5-1 and TRBJ1-2; weak D call: TRBD1 (5 bases). Looked up from germline, CDR1 is SGHRS and CDR2 is YFSETQ. V shed 4 bases and J shed 5 bases, with 9 bases lying between them. CDR3 length: 12 residues. The CDR3 spells CASSPREYGYTF. The CDR3 DNA is TGCGCCAGCAGCCCCAGGGAATATGGCTACACCTTC.